Listed here are 3 T cell receptor beta chains from one sample, sequenced in a study of T cells in Graves' hyperthyroidism and ophthalmopathy. Amplification of TCR beta CDR3 regions used RNA as the template. First-round RT-PCR targeting the TCR CDR3 was performed with the HTBI primer set. A single record per CDR3 protein comes from TCRdb applying MiXCR to the multiplex PCR reads. The table shows approximately 640,000 distinct CDR3 sequences, with 17% occurring only once. The sequencing input was blood. The source of these receptors is a man aged 45-65 years with Graves' hyperthyroidism.

This clonotype was counted at least ten times. This chain joins TRBV20-1 and TRBJ2-1; TRBD2 matches at 11 bases. Looked up from germline, CDR1 is DFQATT and CDR2 is SNEGSKA (reference sequence). The ends lost 6 bases at V and 6 bases at J; junction bases unmatched: 7. CDR3 length equals 14 residues. The CDR3 DNA reads TGCAGTGCCGCTACTAGCGGGAGTGTCAATGAGCAGTTCTTC. Its translation: CSAATSGSVNEQFF.

The chain combines TRBV28 with TRBJ2-5; D possibly corresponds to TRBD1 (6 bases). The CDR3 is 15 amino acids. Trimming cost V 6 bases and J 4 bases, with 18 bases left between them. From germline, CDR1 is MDHEN and CDR2 SYDVKM. The CDR3 DNA sequence: TGTGCCAGCAGCCGAGGGGGAGCTATAGGAGAGACCCAGTACTTC. Protein sequence: CASSRGGAIGETQYF.

This clonotype was counted between two and nine times. V and J are TRBV30 and TRBJ2-3; D might be TRBD2 (5 bases). Germline CDR1 is GTSNPN and CDR2 is SVGIG (reference sequence). The CDR3 is 15 amino acids. The ends were cut back, 1 base at V and 3 bases at J, with 14 bases in the middle. DNA of the CDR3: TGTGCCTGGAGTGCGGGAAACAGCGGAACAGATACGCAGTATTTT. Its translation: CAWSAGNSGTDTQYF.